The next 29 T cell receptor beta chains were all read from a single sample in a study of blood T cell repertoires in COVID-19. Clones were read by immunoSEQ multiplex PCR, and TCRdb kept only the in-frame ones, dropping some. The table shows some 150,000 clones, with 84% occurring only once. Material for sequencing was peripheral blood. The receptors stem from an older woman with acute or convalescent COVID-19.

This sequence joins TRBV7-2 and TRBJ2-5, with TRBD2 matching over 11 bases. The germline CDR1 and CDR2 sequences are SGHTA and FQGNSA. The V gene end was trimmed by 1 base and the J gene end by 5 bases; junction bases not matched to a gene: 12. The CDR3 covers 18 residues. CDR3 region: CASSLGFSGRAFGETQYF. DNA for the CDR3: TGTGCCAGCAGCTTAGGGTTTAGCGGGAGGGCTTTCGGGGAGACCCAGTACTTC.

CDR3 in amino acids: CASTRQGGTGELFF. The CDR3 coding sequence is TGTGCCAGTACCCGCCAGGGGGGCACCGGGGAGCTGTTTTTT. The gene calls are TRBV3-1 (or the pseudogene TRBV3-2) and TRBJ2-2; D possibly corresponds to TRBD1 (7 bases). Germline V CDR1 and CDR2: LGHDT, YNNKEL (reference sequence). The CDR3 is 14 amino acids. V lost 9 bases to trimming and J lost 4 bases, with 15 bases between them.

The chain uses TRBV4-2 and TRBJ2-2; D is possibly TRBD2 (6 bases). The CDR3 totals 14 residues. V shed 4 bases and J shed 2 bases, with 8 bases lying between them. Germline CDR1 is LGHNA and CDR2 is YNFKEQ. The CDR3 DNA follows: TGTGCCAGCAGCCGGGACTTTAACACCGGGGAGCTGTTTTTT. It specifies CASSRDFNTGELFF.

The chain recombines TRBV10-3 with TRBJ2-3; perhaps TRBD1 as D (6 bases). V lost 3 bases to trimming and J lost 2 bases, with 15 bases between them. CDR3 size: 16 residues. Per the germline V gene, CDR1 is ENHRY and CDR2 is SYGVKD. CDR3 nucleotide sequence: TGTGCCATCAGTGACTACAGGGACCAGGCCACAGATACGCAGTATTTT. Amino acid sequence: CAISDYRDQATDTQYF.

The chain is built from TRBV7-8 and TRBJ2-3, with TRBD2 matching 11 bases. The V and J ends lost 6 bases and 1 base, in that order; junction bases with no gene match: 9. Germline V lookup: CDR1 SGHVS, CDR2 FQNEAQ. The CDR3 covers 17 residues. The CDR3 here is CASSPGGLAAGTDTQYF. The CDR3 region has the DNA TGTGCCAGCAGTCCCGGGGGACTAGCGGCCGGCACAGATACGCAGTATTTT.

Only one count was recorded for this clone. The chain employs TRBV21-1 and TRBJ1-5; the table's D call of TRBD1 was not tested on the DNA. TRBV21-1 is listed as a pseudogene. The CDR3 extends over 16 amino acids. The CDR3 is CASRPIDRGSNQPQHF. The CDR3 DNA follows: TGTGCCAGCAGGCCTATAGACAGGGGTAGCAATCAGCCCCAGCATTTT.

The chain employs TRBV9 and TRBJ2-1; D not resolved. V lost 0 bases, J lost 2 bases, and 12 bases lay in between. Germline CDR1 is SGDLS and CDR2 is YYNGEE. The CDR3 spans 16 residues. CDR3 nucleotides: TGTGCCAGCAGCGTAGACTACCGGAGTCCCTACAATGAGCAGTTCTTC. As protein: CASSVDYRSPYNEQFF.

CDR3 nucleotide sequence: TGTGCCAGCAGTTCACAGGGGACGATAACAGATACGCAGTATTTT. Its protein is CASSSQGTITDTQYF. The chain joins TRBV27 to TRBJ2-3; TRBD1 aligns across 7 bases. The CDR3 contains 15 residues. The V gene end was trimmed by 4 bases and the J gene end by 3 bases; junction bases not matched to a gene: 7. Germline V lookup: CDR1 MNHEY, CDR2 SMNVEV (reference sequence).

The V gene is TRBV28, the J gene TRBJ1-3; 8 nucleotides match TRBD1. Germline CDR1 reads MDHEN; CDR2 reads SYDVKM. V lost 7 bases, J lost 0 bases, and 5 bases stayed unmatched. This CDR3 has 15 residues. CDR3 region: CASNRQGSSGNTIYF. The CDR3 region has the DNA TGTGCCAGCAACCGACAGGGGAGCTCTGGAAACACCATATATTTT.

This clone was observed a single time. The chain employs TRBV24-1 and TRBJ2-5, with TRBD2 matching over 9 bases. Losses at the gene ends were 9 bases for V and 0 bases for J; bases not matched to a gene: 13. Per the germline V gene, CDR1 is KGHDR and CDR2 is SFDVKD. The CDR3 is 17 residues long. CDR3 residues: CATPGGLALEYQETQYF. CDR3 DNA: TGTGCCACCCCTGGCGGACTAGCGTTAGAGTACCAAGAGACCCAGTACTTC.

The V and J genes are TRBV9 and TRBJ1-2; weak D call: TRBD1 (6 bases). V shed 0 bases and J shed 8 bases, with 8 bases lying between them. Germline V lookup: CDR1 SGDLS, CDR2 YYNGEE. The CDR3 is 12 amino acids. CDR3 coding DNA: TGTGCCAGCAGCGTAGCTGGGGGCGGCTACACCTTC. It translates to CASSVAGGGYTF.

V usage is TRBV11-3 and J usage is TRBJ2-3; D not resolved. Germline values: CDR1 SGHNT, CDR2 YENEEA. The CDR3 runs to 14 residues. Trimming pared 5 bases from V and 4 bases from J, leaving 13 bases between. DNA for the CDR3: TGTGCCAGCAGCCAAAGCGTTGCGGCAGATACGCAGTATTTT. Translation: CASSQSVAADTQYF. The whole variable domain, remainder taken from reference TRBV11-3 and TRBJ2-3, is EAGVVQSPRYKIIEKKQPVAFWCNPISGHNTLYWYLQNLGQGPELLIRYENEEAVDDSQLPKDRFSAERLKGVDSTLKIQPAELGDSAVYLCASSQSVAADTQYFGPGTRLTVL.

This clone was detected only once. The J gene is TRBJ1-1, the V gene TRBV28; D is ambiguous. The CDR3 runs to 12 residues. Germline loops: CDR1 MDHEN, CDR2 SYDVKM. The V and J ends lost 4 bases and 8 bases respectively, with 11 bases between them. The CDR3 loop is CASSSVHIEAFF. The CDR3 nucleotides read TGTGCCAGCAGTTCCGTCCACATCGAAGCTTTCTTT. Supplemented by reference TRBV28 and TRBJ1-1, the full variable domain reads DVKVTQSSRYLVKRTGEKVFLECVQDMDHENMFWYRQDPGLGLRLIYFSYDVKMKEKGDIPEGYSVSREKKERFSLILESASTNQTSMYLCASSSVHIEAFFGQGTRLTVV.

This chain links TRBV24-1 with TRBJ2-3; 14 bases agree with TRBD2. With V trimmed by 7 bases and J by 4 bases, 15 bases remained unmatched. The length of the CDR3 is 19 residues. Germline V gives CDR1 KGHDR, CDR2 SFDVKD. Written as DNA, the CDR3 is TGTGCCACCAGACTAACGGGACTAGCGGGAGAACCACAGGCAGATACGCAGTATTTT. Residues: CATRLTGLAGEPQADTQYF.

This clone has more than one count but fewer than ten. This rearrangement joins TRBV10-1 to TRBJ2-2; D perhaps matches TRBD2 (5 bases). V gave up 8 bases and J gave up 5 bases, with 15 bases separating them. CDR1 is WNHNN, CDR2 SYGVQD, per germline (reference sequence). The CDR3 is made up of 14 amino acids. For the CDR3, the DNA is TGCGCCAGCGGCGTGGGTTCGGGGACCGGGGAGCTGTTTTTT. As protein: CASGVGSGTGELFF.

The gene calls are TRBV3-1 (or the pseudogene TRBV3-2) and TRBJ2-3; 7 nucleotides line up with TRBD2. CDR3 size: 16 residues. The ends lost 0 bases at V and 6 bases at J; junction bases unmatched: 9. Germline values: CDR1 LGHDT, CDR2 YNNKEL (reference sequence). DNA of the CDR3: TGTGCCAGCAGCCAAGAATCGTACAGCGGGACGGATACGCAGTATTTT. Translating gives CASSQESYSGTDTQYF.

This sequence joins TRBV6-5 and TRBJ2-1, with 9 bases fitting TRBD2. Germline V gene data show CDR1 as MNHEY and CDR2 as SVGAGI. The ends lost 7 bases at V and 8 bases at J; junction bases unmatched: 9. CDR3 length: 14 amino acids. The CDR3 here is CASKRTSAGYEQFF. The DNA of the CDR3 is TGTGCCAGCAAACGGACTAGCGCGGGGTATGAGCAGTTCTTC.

The chain is built from TRBV2 and TRBJ2-7; D perhaps matches TRBD1 (5 bases). V was clipped by 7 bases and J by 4 bases, with 23 bases between them. Germline V gene data show CDR1 as SNHLY and CDR2 as FYNNEI. CDR3 length: 16 amino acids. CDR3 sequence reads: CASTRNRPGMGYEQYF. The CDR3 DNA sequence: TGTGCCAGCACTAGAAACCGACCAGGGATGGGGTACGAGCAGTACTTC.

This sequence joins TRBV18 and TRBJ1-4; 7 bases match TRBD1. Germline V gene data show CDR1 as KGHSH and CDR2 as LQKENI. The CDR3 consists of 14 residues. V lost 3 bases and J lost 5; bases outside the gene matches: 3. CDR3 DNA: TGTGCCAGCTCACCCGGGACAGAGAATGAAAAACTGTTTTTT. Its protein is CASSPGTENEKLFF. Full variable domain (rest looked up from reference TRBV18 and TRBJ1-4): NAGVMQNPRHLVRRRGQEARLRCSPMKGHSHVYWYRQLPEEGLKFMVYLQKENIIDESGMPKERFSAEFPKEGPSILRIQQVVRGDSAAYFCASSPGTENEKLFFGSGTQLSVL.

The CDR3 DNA follows: TGCGCCAGCAAGAGGGACAGGGGGAGGACAGATACGCAGTATTTT. Protein sequence: CASKRDRGRTDTQYF. The gene calls are TRBV5-1 and TRBJ2-3; the match to TRBD1 covers 11 bases. The CDR3 consists of 15 residues. V was pared by 6 bases and J by 3 bases, with 6 bases of the junction left unmatched. Germline V gives CDR1 SGHRS, CDR2 YFSETQ.

J is TRBJ1-1 and V is TRBV4-1; D possibly corresponds to TRBD1 (5 bases). V shed 1 base and J shed 5 bases, with 11 bases lying between them. The CDR3 length is 14 residues. Germline CDR1 is MGHRA and CDR2 is YSYEKL. CDR3 residues: CASSQGWGDTEAFF. The CDR3 DNA reads TGCGCCAGCAGCCAAGGTTGGGGGGATACTGAAGCTTTCTTT.

The rearrangement uses TRBV30 and TRBJ2-5, with 7 bases aligning to TRBD1. The CDR3 consists of 15 residues. Trimming took 5 bases from V and 2 from J; bases not matched to a gene: 11. Germline-derived CDR1 and CDR2 are GTSNPN and SVGIG (reference sequence). CDR3 amino acids: CAWAYSGGRQETQYF. CDR3 DNA: TGTGCCTGGGCGTACTCAGGGGGTCGACAAGAGACCCAGTACTTC.

The J gene is TRBJ2-7, the V gene TRBV7-9; perhaps TRBD1 as D (6 bases). CDR1 SEHNR and CDR2 FQNEAQ come from the germline V gene (reference sequence). Trimming removed 5 bases from V and 5 bases from J, with 10 bases in between. There are 12 residues in the CDR3. CDR3 sequence: CASSGTGNEQYF. CDR3 bases: TGTGCCAGCAGCGGTACAGGGAACGAGCAGTACTTC.

This clone has a handful of counts. The rearrangement links TRBV15 to TRBJ2-3, with 8 bases that match TRBD1. CDR3 length: 15 amino acids. The germline V gene has CDR1 LNHNV and CDR2 YYDKDF (reference sequence). V lost 8 bases, J lost 3 bases, and 10 bases stayed unmatched. This chain's CDR3 is CATGQRTGRTDTQYF. CDR3 DNA: TGTGCCACCGGCCAAAGGACAGGGAGAACAGATACGCAGTATTTT.

This chain uses TRBV28 with TRBJ1-6; D remains ambiguous. Trimming shortened V by 7 bases and J by 8 bases, and 15 bases separated the two germline ends. Germline V gives CDR1 MDHEN, CDR2 SYDVKM. There are 14 residues in the CDR3. CDR3 sequence (DNA): TGTGCCAGCATGGAACAACGGCGGGATTCACCCCTCCACTTT. Translating gives CASMEQRRDSPLHF.

This clone was seen a handful of times. The chain combines TRBV28 with TRBJ1-2; D may be TRBD1 (5 bases). Per germline, CDR1 MDHEN and CDR2 SYDVKM. Trimming cost V 8 bases and J 0 bases, with 22 bases left between them. CDR3 length equals 17 residues. CDR3 coding DNA: TGTGCCAGCCTCCGGGACTCCTTACCCCTCGCTAACTATGGCTACACCTTC. It specifies CASLRDSLPLANYGYTF.

The rearrangement joins TRBV30 to TRBJ2-5; no clear D gene. Germline V CDR1 and CDR2: GTSNPN, SVGIG (reference sequence). The length of the CDR3 is 14 residues. Trimming cost V 1 base and J 4 bases, with 13 bases left between them. This CDR3 is CAWSGLDPVETQYF. The CDR3, as DNA: TGTGCCTGGAGTGGGCTAGATCCGGTAGAGACCCAGTACTTC.

The chain has TRBV28 and TRBJ2-7; possible D gene TRBD2, 7 bases. Germline V CDR1 and CDR2: MDHEN, SYDVKM. V lost 7 bases to trimming and J lost 1 base, with 14 bases between them. The CDR3 is made up of 14 amino acids. The CDR3 sequence is CASKGGLGSYEQYF. The CDR3 DNA reads TGTGCCAGCAAGGGGGGGTTAGGTTCCTACGAGCAGTACTTC.

The rearrangement joins TRBV11-2 to TRBJ1-5; D is possibly TRBD1 (6 bases). This CDR3 region has 17 residues. Germline V gives CDR1 SGHAT, CDR2 FQNNGV. Trimming removed 5 bases at V and 0 bases at J, with 17 bases between. CDR3: CASSGWGHPYSNQPQHF. CDR3 coding DNA: TGTGCCAGCAGCGGATGGGGACATCCTTATAGCAATCAGCCCCAGCATTTT. The variable domain in full, completed from reference TRBV11-2 and TRBJ1-5, reads EAGVAQSPRYKIIEKRQSVAFWCNPISGHATLYWYQQILGQGPKLLIQFQNNGVVDDSQLPKDRFSAERLKGVDSTLKIQPAKLEDSAVYLCASSGWGHPYSNQPQHFGDGTRLSIL.